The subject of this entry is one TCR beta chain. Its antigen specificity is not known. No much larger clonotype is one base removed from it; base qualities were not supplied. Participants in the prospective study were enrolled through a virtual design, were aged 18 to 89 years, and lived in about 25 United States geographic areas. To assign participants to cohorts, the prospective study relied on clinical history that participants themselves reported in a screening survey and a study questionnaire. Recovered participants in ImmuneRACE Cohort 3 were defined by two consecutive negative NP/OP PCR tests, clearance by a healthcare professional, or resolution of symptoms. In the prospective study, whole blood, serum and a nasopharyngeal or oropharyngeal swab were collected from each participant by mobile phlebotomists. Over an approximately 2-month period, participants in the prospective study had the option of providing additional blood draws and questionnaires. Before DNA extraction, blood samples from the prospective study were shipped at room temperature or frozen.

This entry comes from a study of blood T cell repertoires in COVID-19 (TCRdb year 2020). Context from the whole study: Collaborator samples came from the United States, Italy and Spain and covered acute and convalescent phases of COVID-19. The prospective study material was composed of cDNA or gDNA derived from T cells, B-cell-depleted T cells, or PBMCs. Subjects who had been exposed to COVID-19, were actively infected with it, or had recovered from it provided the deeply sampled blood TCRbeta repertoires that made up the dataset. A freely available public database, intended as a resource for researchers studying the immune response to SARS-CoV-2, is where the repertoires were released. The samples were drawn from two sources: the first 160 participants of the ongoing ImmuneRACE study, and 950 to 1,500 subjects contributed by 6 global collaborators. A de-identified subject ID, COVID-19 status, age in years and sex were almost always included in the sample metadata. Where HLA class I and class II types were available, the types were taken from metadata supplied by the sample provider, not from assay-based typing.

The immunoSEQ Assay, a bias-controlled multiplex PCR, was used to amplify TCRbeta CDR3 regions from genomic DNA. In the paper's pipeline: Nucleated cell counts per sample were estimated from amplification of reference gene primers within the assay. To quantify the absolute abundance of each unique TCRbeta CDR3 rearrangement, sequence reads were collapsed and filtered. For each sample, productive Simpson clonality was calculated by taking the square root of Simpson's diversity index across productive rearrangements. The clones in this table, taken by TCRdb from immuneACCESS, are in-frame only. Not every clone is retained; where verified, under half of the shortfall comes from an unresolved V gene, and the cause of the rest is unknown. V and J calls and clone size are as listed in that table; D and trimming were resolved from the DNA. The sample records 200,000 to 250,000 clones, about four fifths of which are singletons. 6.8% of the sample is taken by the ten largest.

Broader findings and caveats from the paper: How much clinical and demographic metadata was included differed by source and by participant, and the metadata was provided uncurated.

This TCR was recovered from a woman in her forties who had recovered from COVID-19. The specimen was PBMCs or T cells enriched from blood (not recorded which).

The DNA reads TGCGCCAGCAGCAACCGGGACACCATATATTTT. This gives the protein CASSNRDTIYF. The rearranged segments are TRBV5-1 and TRBJ1-3; confidence is insufficient to name the D gene. V and J are truncated by 4 bases and 8 bases respectively, leaving an intervening sequence of 7 bases. The germline V gene gives CDR1 as SGHRS and CDR2 as YFSETQ. The CDR3, from cysteine to phenylalanine, totals 11 residues. Only the CDR3 DNA stays, 33 bases, in frame from base 1.